This record covers a single T cell receptor (beta chain). The antigen is not known. This table comes from immunoSEQ multiplex PCR, and its TCRdb copy is limited to in-frame clones, with some not included. The table includes roughly 260,000 clones, about 90% detected once. The data stem from a study of cytomegalovirus exposure and HLA in healthy donors. Study-wide points: Among the CMV-associated chains, a few were confirmed in vitro as specific for CMV antigens. Rare TCR sequences dominated, though some public TCRs recurred in many donors. Associated with cytomegalovirus, according to the listing, were 150 to 200 TCR beta chains.

This CDR3 has 11 amino acids. From germline, CDR1 is DFQATT and CDR2 SNEGSKA (reference sequence). V was pared by 7 bases and J by 8 bases, with 12 bases between. This chain joins TRBV20-1 and TRBJ2-4; D is perhaps TRBD2 (5 bases). Specimen: PBMCs. This TCR was recovered from a woman aged 18-29 years in good health and CMV-seronegative. In DNA form, the CDR3 reads TGCAGTGGCCGGGTCGGGGACATTCAGTACTTC. This translates into CSGRVGDIQYF.